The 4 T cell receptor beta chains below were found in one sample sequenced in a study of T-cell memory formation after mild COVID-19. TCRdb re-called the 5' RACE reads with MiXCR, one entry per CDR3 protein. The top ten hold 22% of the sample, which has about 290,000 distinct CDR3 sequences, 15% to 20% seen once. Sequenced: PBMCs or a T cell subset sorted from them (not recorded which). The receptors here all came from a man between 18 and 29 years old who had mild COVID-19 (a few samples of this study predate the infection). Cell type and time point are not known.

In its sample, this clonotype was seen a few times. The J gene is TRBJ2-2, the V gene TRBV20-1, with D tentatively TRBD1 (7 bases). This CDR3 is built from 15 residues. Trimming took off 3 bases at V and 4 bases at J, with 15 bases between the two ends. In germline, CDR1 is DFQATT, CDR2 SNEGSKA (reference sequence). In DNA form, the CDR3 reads TGCAGTGCTAGGGGTCGACAGGGAGGCACCGGGGAGCTGTTTTTT. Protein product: CSARGRQGGTGELFF.

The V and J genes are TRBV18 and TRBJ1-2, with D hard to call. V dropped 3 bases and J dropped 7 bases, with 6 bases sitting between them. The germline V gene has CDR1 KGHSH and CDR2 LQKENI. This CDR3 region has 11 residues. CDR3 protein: CASSPGRGYTF. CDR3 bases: TGTGCCAGCTCACCCGGCCGTGGCTACACCTTC.

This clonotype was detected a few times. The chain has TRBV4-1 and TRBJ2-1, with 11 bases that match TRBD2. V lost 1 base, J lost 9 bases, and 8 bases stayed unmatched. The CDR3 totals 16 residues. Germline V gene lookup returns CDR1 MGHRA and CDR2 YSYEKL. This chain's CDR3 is CASSQASGGKGGEQFF. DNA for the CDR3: TGCGCCAGCAGCCAAGCTAGCGGGGGGAAGGGTGGTGAGCAGTTCTTC.

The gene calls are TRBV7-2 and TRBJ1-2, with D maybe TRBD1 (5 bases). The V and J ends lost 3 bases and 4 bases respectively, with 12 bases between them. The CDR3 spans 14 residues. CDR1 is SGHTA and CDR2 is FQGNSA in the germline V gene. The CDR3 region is CASSFGTAPYGYTF. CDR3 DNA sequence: TGTGCCAGCAGCTTCGGGACTGCACCCTATGGCTACACCTTC.